This record concerns one TCR beta chain sequence. This clonotype was seen a few times. Its antigen specificity is not known. It has no much larger one-base neighbor in the sample; base qualities were not kept. The sample belongs to a study of CD8 T cells in ankylosing spondylitis (dated by TCRdb to about 2017). The study in broad terms: The study profiled T cell receptor beta repertoires in healthy donors and ankylosing spondylitis patients to find disease-linked TCR variants. The full study cohort was made up of roughly 25 ankylosing spondylitis patients and some 100 healthy donors. Samples of peripheral blood were taken, and for ankylosing spondylitis patients, synovial fluid was collected as well.

Sequencing used an Illumina HiSeq 2500. TCR beta libraries were prepared by quantitative 5'-RACE with molecular barcodes. As for how the authors treated the data: Disease-linked TCR variants were identified with a new computational method built on a probabilistic model of VDJ rearrangement. The public reads were run again by TCRdb, first through fastp at Q25 and then through MiXCR, and only productive beta chains were kept. Rows are combined by CDR3 protein, so each entry shows the most common genes and DNA. The authors' filters were not applied to this entry. The table for this sample lists about 350,000 distinct CDR3 sequences; approximately 20% of them were counted only once. The biggest ten clones account for around 13% of the sample. Overall study outcomes, separate from this receptor: Significant enrichment of the disease-linked clones was reported in matched synovial fluid samples from ankylosing spondylitis patients. A CD8+ phenotype was shown by the disease-linked clones, which were found at relatively low frequencies in peripheral blood. Some of the motif variants had been reported before in the synovial fluid and blood of reactive arthritis patients, a finding that suggests common disease-initiation mechanisms. Blood from ankylosing spondylitis patients appeared to be characterized by a TCR beta motif composed of roughly 8 highly homologous amino acid variants.

Sequenced: blood, either unsorted or a sorted T cell fraction (not recorded which). This receptor was obtained from a male donor with ankylosing spondylitis or in good health (not recorded which).

This receptor carries the CDR3 CASSLIANQETQYF. The sequenced DNA: TGTGCCAGCAGCTTAATCGCCAACCAAGAGACCCAGTACTTC. Recombination linked TRBV11-2 to TRBJ2-5; no D gene is confidently identified. CDR1 and CDR2, looked up from the germline V gene, are SGHAT and FQNNGV. From cysteine to phenylalanine, the CDR3 is 14 amino acids long. Only the CDR3 part of the read is kept: 42 bases, read in frame from the first base. V is cut by 2 bases and J by 0 bases, and the space between the germline ends is 7 bases. Reference TRBV11-2 and TRBJ2-5 genes cover what lies past the CDR3, so the full variable domain is EAGVAQSPRYKIIEKRQSVAFWCNPISGHATLYWYQQILGQGPKLLIQFQNNGVVDDSQLPKDRFSAERLKGVDSTLKIQPAKLEDSAVYLCASSLIANQETQYFGPGTRLLVL.